The rows below give T cell receptor beta chains drawn from one sample of a study of T and B cells in COVID-19 patients. Each CDR3 protein gets one entry after TCRdb re-called the multiplex PCR reads with MiXCR. Of about 18,000 distinct CDR3 sequences listed, about 36% are singletons. Sequencing was carried out using blood. The receptors derive from a human donor with active COVID-19. CDR3s include the opening cysteine and the closing phenylalanine or tryptophan. D genes are given only for firm matches. Some rows have no size entry. The others give once, few or many, or a class for an expanded clone.

V gene,clone size,CDR3 length,D gene,J gene,CDR3 DNA,CDR3 protein
TRBV19,medium-sized,13,.,TRBJ2-1,TGTGCCAGTAGTCCCGCAGTCTACAATGAGCAGTTCTTC,CASSPAVYNEQFF
TRBV29-1,medium-sized,13,TRBD1,TRBJ2-1,TGCAGCGTTCGGACAGGTGCCTACAATGAGCAGTTCTTC,CSVRTGAYNEQFF
TRBV6-5,few,14,TRBD2,TRBJ2-3,TGTGCCAGCAGTTCGAGCGGGGGGGGTGATACGCAGTATTTT,CASSSSGGGDTQYF
TRBV12-3/TRBV12-4,.,15,TRBD1,TRBJ2-6,TGTGCCAGCAGTCTGGGGACAGCTGGGGCCAACGTCCTGACTTTC,CASSLGTAGANVLTF
TRBV20-1,.,16,.,TRBJ2-7,TGCAGTGCTAGAGATCTCAGGGGCCCTCCCTCCTACGAGCAGTACTTC,CSARDLRGPPSYEQYF
TRBV28,.,15,.,TRBJ2-3,TGTGCCAGCAGCCCTGGGGTGGACCACACAGATACGCAGTATTTT,CASSPGVDHTDTQYF
TRBV19,.,14,.,TRBJ1-1,TGTGCCAGTAGTATGGGCGGGGGTGGACCTGAAGCTTTCTTT,CASSMGGGGPEAFF
TRBV12-3/TRBV12-4,few,12,.,TRBJ1-5,TGTGCCAGCAGTGATCTCAATCAGCCCCAGCATTTT,CASSDLNQPQHF
TRBV5-4,.,12,.,TRBJ2-3,TGTGCCAGCAGCTTAGACTCAGATACGCAGTATTTT,CASSLDSDTQYF
TRBV11-2,.,13,.,TRBJ1-1,TGTGCCAGCAGCTTAGATCGCGGGGTTGAAGCTTTCTTT,CASSLDRGVEAFF
TRBV6-2/TRBV6-3,few,14,.,TRBJ2-5,TGTGCCAGCGAGTCAATAGAGATAGGAGAGACCCAGTACTTC,CASESIEIGETQYF
TRBV11-2,.,15,.,TRBJ1-2,TGTGCCAGCAGCACGTACAGAGGACCACTCTATGGCTACACCTTC,CASSTYRGPLYGYTF
TRBV5-6,.,14,TRBD2,TRBJ2-5,TGTGCCAGCAGCTTGGGGTCTAGCGGAGAGACCCAGTACTTC,CASSLGSSGETQYF
TRBV27,once,16,.,TRBJ1-2,TGTGCCAGCAGTTTCTACCCGCACGGAGGTGAGGGTGGCTACACCTTC,CASSFYPHGGEGGYTF
TRBV6-5,medium-sized,13,.,TRBJ2-3,TGTGCCAGCAGAAAGGATGGAGCAGATACGCAGTATTTT,CASRKDGADTQYF
TRBV5-5,.,13,.,TRBJ1-1,TGTGCCAGCAGCTCATGGGGGTTGGGTGAAGCTTTCTTT,CASSSWGLGEAFF
TRBV19,.,16,TRBD2,TRBJ2-5,TGTGCCAGTAGTATCATAAGCGGGGGATACCAAGAGACCCAGTACTTC,CASSIISGGYQETQYF
TRBV6-4,few,17,TRBD2,TRBJ2-2,TGTGCCACCAGTGACTCAGCGGGGGGGCCGGGCACCGGGGAGCTGTTTTTT,CATSDSAGGPGTGELFF
TRBV18,.,15,TRBD1,TRBJ2-7,TGTGCCAGCTCACTTTTGGACAGGGGAGCCTACGAGCAGTACTTC,CASSLLDRGAYEQYF
TRBV29-1,medium-sized,11,.,TRBJ2-3,TGCAGCGTCTCTTTTGGGGTTAATCGGTATTTT,CSVSFGVNRYF
TRBV19,few,16,.,TRBJ1-3,TGTGCCAGTAGTCCCCGGGACCGGAGCTCTGGAAACACCATATATTTT,CASSPRDRSSGNTIYF
TRBV6-1,.,14,.,TRBJ2-3,TGTGCCAGCAGTGAAGCTCACACCACAGATACGCAGTATTTT,CASSEAHTTDTQYF
TRBV10-3,.,13,.,TRBJ2-7,TGTGCCATCAACGGAGTAGGACCTGGCGAGCAGTACTTC,CAINGVGPGEQYF
TRBV14,.,17,.,TRBJ2-4,TGTGCCAGCAGCCCAGTTGGTTGGGACCAGGCCAAAAACATTCAGTACTTC,CASSPVGWDQAKNIQYF
TRBV12-3/TRBV12-4,.,13,.,TRBJ1-5,TGTGCCAGCAGTGGACAGTTAAATCAGCCCCAGCATTTT,CASSGQLNQPQHF
TRBV29-1,medium-sized,14,TRBD1,TRBJ2-1,TGCAGCGTTTCTAAAGGACAGGGGAACAATGAGCAGTTCTTC,CSVSKGQGNNEQFF
TRBV20-1,.,11,.,TRBJ2-7,TGCAGTGCTAGATCCCTGGCAGGGCAGTACTTC,CSARSLAGQYF